This TCR beta chain was found in a study of blood T cell repertoires in COVID-19. Study-wide background: Acute and convalescent COVID-19 samples came from the United States, Italy and Spain. The analysed material was cDNA or gDNA that came from T cells, B-cell-depleted T cells, or PBMCs.

Germline CDR1 is LNHDA and CDR2 is SQIVND (reference sequence). The length of the CDR3 is 14 residues. After removal of 4 bases from V and 8 bases from J, the junction contained 7 bases not matched to a gene. TCRdb's table, derived via immunoSEQ multiplex PCR, lists solely in-frame clones and lacks some. The sample has roughly 160,000 clones, about nine tenths seen once; the top ten hold under 30%. The receptor was isolated from a man in his sixties with acute or convalescent COVID-19. The specimen was peripheral blood. V usage is TRBV19 and J usage is TRBJ1-4; TRBD1 matches 7 bases. Here the CDR3 DNA reads TGTGCCAGTAGTAGGCAGGGGGACGACGAAAAACTGTTTTTT. This translates into CASSRQGDDEKLFF. The variable domain in full, with the rest retrieved from reference TRBV19 and TRBJ1-4, is DGGITQSPKYLFRKEGQNVTLSCEQNLNHDAMYWYRQDPGQGLRLIYYSQIVNDFQKGDIAEGYSVSREKKESFPLTVTSAQKNPTAFYLCASSRQGDDEKLFFGSGTQLSVL.